This entry describes one T cell receptor (beta chain). The antigen remains unidentified. The germline gives CDR1 SGHDT, CDR2 YYEEEE. The CDR3 contains 13 residues. The ends were cut back, 0 bases at V and 11 bases at J, with 12 bases in the middle. This sample is drawn from a study of shared clonotypes between healthy human individuals. Study-level findings and limits: Against clonotypes common to all four donors, non-shared ones had lower generation probabilities. Specimens sampled were limited to blood, with tissue repertoires likely differing.

Naive CD8 cells, CD45RO-negative and positively selected for CCR7, excluded terminally differentiated effector memory CD45RA+ cells. There were no recent acute infections or vaccinations among the donors, who were healthy HIV-negative adults. For each subset, genomic DNA was distributed in equal portions over several immunoSEQ plates. Sequencing used immunoSEQ multiplex PCR; TCRdb keeps in-frame clones, though not all of them. Among roughly 2,000,000 clones, approximately 94% were seen once, and the ten largest hold 1.2%. Material for sequencing was naive CD8+ T cells sorted from blood. The rearrangement uses TRBV5-6 and TRBJ1-5; D perhaps matches TRBD1 (5 bases). This receptor was obtained from a man between 18 and 35 years old in good health. The DNA for the CDR3 is TGTGCCAGCAGCTTGGGGGGCAGGGTATCCCAGCATTTT. It specifies CASSLGGRVSQHF.